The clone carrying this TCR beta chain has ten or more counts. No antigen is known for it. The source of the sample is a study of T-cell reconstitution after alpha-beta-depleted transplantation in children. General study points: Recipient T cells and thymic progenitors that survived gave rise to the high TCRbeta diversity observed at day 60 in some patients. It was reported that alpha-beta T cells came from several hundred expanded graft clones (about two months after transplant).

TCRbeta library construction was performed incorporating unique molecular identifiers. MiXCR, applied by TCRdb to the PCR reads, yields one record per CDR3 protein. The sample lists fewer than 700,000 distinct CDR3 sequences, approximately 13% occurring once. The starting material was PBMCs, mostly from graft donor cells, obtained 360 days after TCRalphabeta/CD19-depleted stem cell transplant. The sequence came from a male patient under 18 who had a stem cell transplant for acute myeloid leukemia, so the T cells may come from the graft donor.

This CDR3 reads CASSVGSITYEQYF. The CDR3 DNA is TGTGCCAGCAGCGTAGGTAGCATAACCTACGAGCAGTACTTC. The chain carries TRBV9 and TRBJ2-7; D is undetermined. Germline CDR1 and CDR2: SGDLS and YYNGEE. The CDR3 is 14 amino acids. V lost 0 bases to trimming and J lost 2 bases, with 9 bases between them.